Listed below are T cell receptor beta chains from one sample, sequenced in a study of Ad26.COV2.S vaccination and SARS-CoV-2 variants. Profiling relied on immunoSEQ multiplex PCR, and the TCRdb table lists in-frame clones only, not all of them. The sample shows some 270,000 clones, roughly 89% of them seen only once. The specimen comprised peripheral blood, sampled in a trial of Ad26.COV2.S vaccine versus placebo. These receptors all stem from a person aged 18 to 59 who received the Ad26.COV2.S COVID-19 vaccine or a placebo. Each CDR3 is given with its conserved first and last residue. The D gene is left open where the match is weak. Only part of the rows carry a size: once, few, many, or a class if the clone is expanded.

D	size	J	V	DNA	CDR3
NA	NA	TRBJ2-3	TRBV18	TGTGCCAGCTCACCCACCAGGACGGTTAGCACAGATACGCAGTATTTT	CASSPTRTVSTDTQYF
NA	many	TRBJ1-6	TRBV5-6	TGTGCCAGCAGCTCACTAACCAATAATTCACCCCTCCACTTT	CASSSLTNNSPLHF
NA	NA	TRBJ1-2	TRBV28	NA	CASSSSVYGYTF
NA	NA	TRBJ2-2	TRBV18	TGTGCCAGCTCACCCTCGACAACGAACACCGGGGAGCTGTTTTTT	CASSPSTTNTGELFF
NA	few	TRBJ1-1	TRBV7-9	TGTGCCAGCAGTCGAGGGGGCACTGAAGCTTTCTTT	CASSRGGTEAFF
NA	NA	TRBJ1-5	TRBV7-2	TGTGCCAGCAGCTCTCAGACGAAACTGAGACATCAGCCCCAGCATTTT	CASSSQTKLRHQPQHF
NA	NA	TRBJ1-1	TRBV29-1	TGCAGCGTTGTGTGGGGGTCCCTACGGGGAGCTTTCTTT	CSVVWGSLRGAFF
TRBD1	NA	TRBJ1-5	TRBV29-1	TGCAGCGTTGTGGTGACAGGGACTAGCAATCAGCCCCAGCATTTT	CSVVVTGTSNQPQHF
TRBD2	once	TRBJ2-1	TRBV29-1	TGCAGCGTTGAAGGTAGTCAGACTAGCGGGGGGAGGGAGCAGTTCTTC	CSVEGSQTSGGREQFF
NA	NA	TRBJ2-1	TRBV4-2	TGTGCCAGCAGCCAACCAAGAAGCCGAGGATCGAATGAGCAGTTCTTC	CASSQPRSRGSNEQFF
NA	NA	TRBJ1-3	TRBV12-1	TGTGCCAGCAGCTTTTGGGAATCTGGAAACACCATATATTTT	CASSFWESGNTIYF
NA	NA	TRBJ2-1	TRBV6-5	TGTGCCAGCAGTTCCGGGACTTACAATGAGCAGTTCTTC	CASSSGTYNEQFF
NA	NA	TRBJ2-7	TRBV13	TGTGCCAGCAGGAGGAGTGTCCACGAGCAGTACTTC	CASRRSVHEQYF
NA	NA	TRBJ2-4	TRBV10-1	TGCGCCAGCAGGCGGAGGGAGTCACCCATTCAGTACTTC	CASRRRESPIQYF
NA	NA	TRBJ2-3	TRBV7-3	TGTGCCAGCAGCTTATCGGCGTTGGATACGCAGTATTTT	CASSLSALDTQYF
NA	NA	TRBJ1-1	TRBV19	TGTGCCAGTAGTATCCAAGGGGGAAGAATGAACACTGAAGCTTTCTTT	CASSIQGGRMNTEAFF
NA	NA	TRBJ1-1	TRBV6-6	TGTGCCAGCAGGTACAAGGTTAACACTGAAGCTTTCTTT	CASRYKVNTEAFF
NA	NA	TRBJ1-1	TRBV5-6	TGTGCCAGCAGGACGAATCGGTTGAACACTGAAGCTTTCTTT	CASRTNRLNTEAFF
NA	NA	TRBJ1-2	TRBV7-8	TGTGCCAGCAGGGGCCGCGAGGAGCAGGACTCGAACTATGGCTACACCTTC	CASRGREEQDSNYGYTF
NA	once	TRBJ2-1	TRBV7-3	TGTGCCAGCAGCTTAGCGTACGTTAATGAGCAGTTCTTC	CASSLAYVNEQFF
TRBD1	many	TRBJ1-5	TRBV19	TGTGCCAGTAGCCCGACAGGGATTAGCAATCAGCCCCAGCATTTT	CASSPTGISNQPQHF
NA	NA	TRBJ1-3	TRBV19	TGTGCCAGCCACCAGTCCCGTACCATATATTTT	CASHQSRTIYF
TRBD2	NA	TRBJ2-2	TRBV5-4	TGTGCCAGCAGCCCCCGGGGCGGGAGCGCCGGGGAGCTGTTTTTT	CASSPRGGSAGELFF
NA	NA	TRBJ1-1	TRBV6-5	TGTGCCAGCAGCTATGGAGGTGGGGTCACTGAAGCTTTCTTT	CASSYGGGVTEAFF
NA	NA	TRBJ2-1	TRBV19	TGTGCCAGTAGTTCGGGAAGGGTAAATCCGTTCTTC	CASSSGRVNPFF
TRBD2	NA	TRBJ2-3	TRBV5-1	TGCGCCAGCAGCGCCTGGACTAGCGGGGGTAGCACAGATACGCAGTATTTT	CASSAWTSGGSTDTQYF
NA	NA	TRBJ1-1	TRBV6-5	TGTGCCAGCAGTTACTCGACTGGGGCGAGCACTGAAGCTTTCTTT	CASSYSTGASTEAFF
NA	NA	TRBJ2-2	TRBV19	TGTGCCAGTCTATCTGGCCGGAACACCGGGGAGCTGTTTTTT	CASLSGRNTGELFF
NA	NA	TRBJ1-5	TRBV7-9	TGTGCCAGCAGCTCCGGGGGGCCCAATCAGCCCCAGCATTTT	CASSSGGPNQPQHF
TRBD1	NA	TRBJ1-2	TRBV30	TGTGCCTGGAGGGCTCCGGACAGGGGATCCTATGGCTACACCTTC	CAWRAPDRGSYGYTF
NA	NA	TRBJ1-2	TRBV2	TGTGCCAAACTGACAGGATCCCTCTATGGCTACACCTTC	CAKLTGSLYGYTF